This entry lists 2 T cell receptor beta chains sequenced from one sample in a study of T-cell reconstitution after alpha-beta-depleted transplantation in children. Unique molecular identifiers were incorporated into the prepared TCRbeta library. Using its own MiXCR run on the PCR reads, TCRdb lists one record per CDR3 protein. The sample has 230,000 or so distinct CDR3 sequences; more than 10% are singletons. The sample in question was PBMCs from the stem cell graft donor, obtained from the stem cell graft. The receptors stem from a human donor who donated a stem cell graft to a child with acute lymphoblastic leukemia.

This clonotype was counted at least ten times. This sequence joins TRBV12-3 or TRBV12-4 and TRBJ1-1; tentative D call: TRBD1 (6 bases). The CDR3 is made up of 15 amino acids. V lost 3 bases and J 1 base, leaving 12 bases between the germline ends. The CDR3 loop reads CASSLVTTGNTEAFF. Here the CDR3 DNA reads TGTGCCAGCAGTTTGGTTACGACAGGGAACACTGAAGCTTTCTTT.

This clonotype was seen repeatedly, ten times or more. The rearrangement joins TRBV9 to TRBJ2-7; TRBD2 is a possible D gene (5 bases). In germline, CDR1 is SGDLS, CDR2 YYNGEE. The CDR3 sequence is 15 residues long. V dropped 0 bases and J dropped 0 bases, with 10 bases sitting between them. CDR3 region: CASSVDGLGSYEQYF. As DNA, the CDR3 is TGTGCCAGCAGCGTAGACGGACTGGGCTCCTACGAGCAGTACTTC.